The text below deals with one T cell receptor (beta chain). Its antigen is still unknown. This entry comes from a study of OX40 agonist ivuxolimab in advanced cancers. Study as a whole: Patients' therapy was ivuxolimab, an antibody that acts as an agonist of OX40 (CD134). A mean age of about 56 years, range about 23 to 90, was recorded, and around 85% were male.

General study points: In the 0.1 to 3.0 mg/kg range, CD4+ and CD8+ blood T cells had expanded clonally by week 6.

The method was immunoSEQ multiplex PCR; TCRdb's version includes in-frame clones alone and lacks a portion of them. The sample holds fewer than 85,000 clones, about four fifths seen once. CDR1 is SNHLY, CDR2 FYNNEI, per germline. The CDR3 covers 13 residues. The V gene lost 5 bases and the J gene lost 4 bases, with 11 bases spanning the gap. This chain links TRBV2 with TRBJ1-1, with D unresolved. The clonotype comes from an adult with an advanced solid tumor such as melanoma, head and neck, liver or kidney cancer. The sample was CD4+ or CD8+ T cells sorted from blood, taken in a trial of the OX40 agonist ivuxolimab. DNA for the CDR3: TGTGCCAGCAGTTCCCAGCGGGGCACTGAAGCTTTCTTT. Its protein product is CASSSQRGTEAFF.